Shown below are 30 T cell receptor beta chains from a single sample sequenced in a study of T cell responses to AZD1222 COVID-19 vaccine. Assay used: immunoSEQ multiplex PCR; TCRdb lists only in-frame clones, some missing. The table has 150,000 to 200,000 clones, about 92% seen once. The sequencing used peripheral blood, collected on day 0 of AZD1222 vaccination. These receptor sequences come from an adult in good health.

This clone was seen a single time. The J gene is TRBJ1-1, the V gene TRBV27, with D uncertain. This CDR3 has 15 amino acids. Per the germline V gene, CDR1 is MNHEY and CDR2 is SMNVEV (reference sequence). Trimming cost V 0 bases and J 0 bases, with 8 bases left between them. The CDR3 coding sequence is TGTGCCAGCAGTTTATCGGGAGTCATGAACACTGAAGCTTTCTTT. Encoded protein: CASSLSGVMNTEAFF.

Concerning this clone itself: This sample also contains other DNA sequences that code for the same CDR3. The chain combines TRBV12-3 or TRBV12-4 with TRBJ1-2, with D possibly being TRBD1 (6 bases). Trimming took 3 bases from V and 8 from J, leaving 7 bases between them. This CDR3 is 11 amino acids long. For the CDR3, the DNA is TGTGCCAGCAGTTTGGGGGGCGGCTACACCTTC. As protein: CASSLGGGYTF.

The chain couples TRBV7-9 to TRBJ2-7, with D possibly matching TRBD2 (5 bases). The germline V and J ends were trimmed by 4 bases and 0 bases, with 13 bases remaining between them. The CDR3 length is 15 residues. CDR1 is SEHNR, CDR2 FQNEAQ, per germline (reference sequence). The CDR3 sequence: CASSSLLGSSYEQYF. CDR3 nucleotides: TGTGCCAGCAGCTCGCTACTGGGGAGCTCCTACGAGCAGTACTTC. The variable domain in full, completed from reference TRBV7-9 and TRBJ2-7, reads DTGVSQNPRHKITKRGQNVTFRCDPISEHNRLYWYRQTLGQGPEFLTYFQNEAQLEKSRLLSDRFSAERPKGSFSTLEIQRTEQGDSAMYLCASSSLLGSSYEQYFGPGTRLTVT.

The V and J genes are TRBV19 and TRBJ2-5; D ambiguous. CDR3 size: 14 residues. Germline V gives CDR1 LNHDA, CDR2 SQIVND (reference sequence). Trimming took 0 bases from V and 7 from J, leaving 12 bases between them. CDR3 sequence reads: CASSIESSLGTQYF. CDR3 bases: TGTGCCAGTAGTATAGAGTCATCCTTGGGGACCCAGTACTTC. Looking up the rest from reference TRBV19 and TRBJ2-5 gives the full variable domain: DGGITQSPKYLFRKEGQNVTLSCEQNLNHDAMYWYRQDPGQGLRLIYYSQIVNDFQKGDIAEGYSVSREKKESFPLTVTSAQKNPTAFYLCASSIESSLGTQYFGPGTRLLVL.

Concerning this clone itself: Mismatch with germline at one junction end may stem from a read error. V gene TRBV19 combines with J gene TRBJ1-2; D gene uncertain. This CDR3 contains 14 residues. Germline values: CDR1 LNHDA, CDR2 SQIVND (reference sequence). CDR3 DNA sequence: TGTGCCAGTAGTTCCGGGGAGCTTTTCTATGGCTACAGCTTC. Amino acid sequence: CASSSGELFYGYSF.

The chain employs TRBV5-1 and TRBJ1-2, with 11 bases matching TRBD1. The V segment lost 4 bases and the J segment 7 bases; nucleotides outside the gene matches: 6. The germline CDR1 and CDR2 sequences are SGHRS and YFSETQ. This CDR3 has 14 amino acids. The CDR3 spells CASSLGQGASGYTF. CDR3 coding DNA: TGCGCCAGCAGCCTCGGACAGGGGGCAAGTGGCTACACCTTC. The full variable domain, its missing parts supplied by reference TRBV5-1 and TRBJ1-2, is KAGVTQTPRYLIKTRGQQVTLSCSPISGHRSVSWYQQTPGQGLQFLFEYFSETQRNKGNFPGRFSGRQFSNSRSEMNVSTLELGDSALYLCASSLGQGASGYTFGSGTRLTVV.

The rearrangement joins TRBV10-2 to TRBJ1-6, with a tentative D call TRBD1 (5 bases). CDR1 WSHSY and CDR2 SAAADI come from the germline V gene. Trimming cost V 6 bases and J 2 bases, with 11 bases left between them. CDR3 size: 15 residues. This CDR3 is CASRDEQAYNSPLHF. Written as DNA, the CDR3 is TGCGCCAGCAGGGATGAACAGGCCTATAATTCACCCCTCCACTTT.

CDR3 in amino acids: CASSLPTGDVYEQYF. CDR3 DNA sequence: TGCGCCAGCAGCTTGCCCACAGGTGACGTCTACGAGCAGTACTTC. This chain links TRBV5-1 with TRBJ2-7, with D possibly being TRBD1 (5 bases). V lost 1 base, J lost 3 bases, and 14 bases lay in between. Germline V lookup: CDR1 SGHRS, CDR2 YFSETQ. The CDR3 has 15 residues.

The chain links TRBV4-2 to TRBJ1-5; 10 nucleotides match TRBD1. V shed 6 bases and J 5 bases; nucleotides not matched to a gene: 7. Germline CDR1 and CDR2: LGHNA and YNFKEQ. The CDR3 totals 15 residues. CDR3: CASRLTGTGDQPQHF. The CDR3 bases are TGTGCCAGCAGACTCACCGGGACAGGGGATCAGCCCCAGCATTTT.

The chain uses TRBV4-1 and TRBJ1-2; 8 nucleotides agree with TRBD1. CDR3 size: 16 residues. V was clipped by 4 bases and J by 0 bases; unmatched bases: 7. The germline CDR1 and CDR2 sequences are MGHRA and YSYEKL. CDR3: CASSPDRAFTNYGYTF. The CDR3 region has the DNA TGCGCCAGCAGCCCGGACAGGGCTTTTACTAACTATGGCTACACCTTC.

This chain links TRBV18 with TRBJ1-1; tentatively, D is TRBD1 (6 bases). V shed 2 bases and J shed 11 bases, with 18 bases lying between them. Germline V gene data show CDR1 as KGHSH and CDR2 as LQKENI. The CDR3 loop spans 14 amino acids. The CDR3 bases are TGTGCCAGCTCACCAACGGCGGGGGCGAAGCAGGCTTTCTTT. It translates to CASSPTAGAKQAFF.

This rearrangement joins TRBV2 to TRBJ1-1; tentative D call: TRBD1 (5 bases). V lost 6 bases and J lost 3, with 14 bases in between. The CDR3 loop spans 14 amino acids. The germline gives CDR1 SNHLY, CDR2 FYNNEI. The CDR3 region has the DNA TGTGCCAGCAGCGGGGAAGGAGGGGACACTGAAGCTTTCTTT. This gives the protein CASSGEGGDTEAFF.

V gene TRBV9 combines with J gene TRBJ2-1, with a weak D call TRBD2 (5 bases). This CDR3 region has 16 residues. Germline values: CDR1 SGDLS, CDR2 YYNGEE. Trimming cost V 4 bases and J 0 bases, with 14 bases left between them. The CDR3 is CASSPRMGSSYNEQFF. The DNA of the CDR3 is TGTGCCAGCAGCCCCCGGATGGGGAGCTCCTACAATGAGCAGTTCTTC.

V is TRBV5-4 and J is TRBJ1-2; D is unclear. V lost 2 bases, J lost 2 bases, and 10 bases lay in between. This CDR3 contains 14 residues. Germline CDR1 SGHNT, CDR2 YYREEE (reference sequence). The chain's CDR3 is CASSFSKLNYGYTF. For the CDR3, the DNA is TGTGCCAGCAGCTTTTCAAAACTAAACTATGGCTACACCTTC.

The chain couples TRBV7-8 to TRBJ1-5; D is ambiguous. From germline, CDR1 is SGHVS and CDR2 FQNEAQ. The V and J ends lost 2 bases and 6 bases respectively, with 14 bases between them. CDR3 length: 15 residues. The chain's CDR3 is CASSLNPGIPQPQHF. As DNA, the CDR3 is TGTGCCAGCAGCTTAAATCCGGGGATACCTCAGCCCCAGCATTTT.

V and J are TRBV3-1 (or the pseudogene TRBV3-2) and TRBJ1-3; D call uncertain. Germline lookup yields CDR1 LGHDT and CDR2 YNNKEL (reference sequence). This CDR3 spans 14 amino acids. Trimming cost V 6 bases and J 0 bases, with 9 bases left between them. CDR3: CASRDRDSGNTIYF. DNA of the CDR3: TGTGCCAGCAGAGATAGGGACTCTGGAAACACCATATATTTT.

This chain uses TRBV11-2 with TRBJ2-7; possibly TRBD1 for D (6 bases). The CDR3 spans 15 residues. The V and J ends lost 4 bases and 3 bases respectively, with 16 bases between them. Germline V gene data show CDR1 as SGHAT and CDR2 as FQNNGV. The CDR3 loop is CASSSDLGDIYEQYF. The CDR3 DNA sequence: TGTGCCAGCAGCTCCGATTTGGGGGACATCTACGAGCAGTACTTC.

The chain couples TRBV3-1 (or the pseudogene TRBV3-2) to TRBJ1-3; D call uncertain. Germline V gene sequence: CDR1 LGHDT, CDR2 YNNKEL (reference sequence). The V and J ends lost 1 base and 0 bases respectively, with 13 bases between them. The CDR3 spans 17 residues. The CDR3 reads CASSQGKRTGSGNTIYF. CDR3 DNA sequence: TGTGCCAGCAGCCAAGGGAAGCGCACGGGCTCTGGAAACACCATATATTTT.

The V gene is TRBV5-6, the J gene TRBJ2-2, with D possibly being TRBD1 (5 bases). This CDR3 comprises 18 residues. Germline V gene lookup returns CDR1 SGHDT and CDR2 YYEEEE. The ends were cut back, 0 bases at V and 7 bases at J, with 22 bases in the middle. The CDR3 DNA reads TGTGCCAGCAGCTTGGTTATAGTAGGAGCAGGGAAGGACGGGGAGCTGTTTTTT. It specifies CASSLVIVGAGKDGELFF.

The chain uses TRBV5-4 and TRBJ2-3, with D perhaps TRBD1 (5 bases). This CDR3 is 12 amino acids long. CDR1 is SGHNT and CDR2 is YYREEE in the germline V gene (reference sequence). Trimming removed 5 bases from V and 5 bases from J, with 9 bases in between. The CDR3 DNA sequence: TGTGCCAGCAGGGGGCTACGAGATACGCAGTATTTT. It codes for CASRGLRDTQYF.

The chain combines TRBV5-6 with TRBJ2-7; perhaps TRBD1 as D (6 bases). The CDR3 extends over 14 amino acids. Between the trimmed V and J ends, which lost 6 bases and 3 bases, there was a span of 16 bases. The germline CDR1 and CDR2 sequences are SGHDT and YYEEEE. DNA of the CDR3: TGTGCCAGCAATCCAAGGGGACACATCTACGAGCAGTACTTC. This translates into CASNPRGHIYEQYF.

The chain recombines TRBV29-1 with TRBJ1-2; D is uncertain. The CDR3 runs to 13 residues. V was cut by 0 bases and J by 5 bases, with 10 bases left in between. In germline, CDR1 is SQVTM, CDR2 ANQGSEA. CDR3 coding DNA: TGCAGCGTTGAAGATAGGGCTACTTATGGCTACACCTTC. Protein: CSVEDRATYGYTF.

The rearrangement uses TRBV19 and TRBJ2-2, with a tentative D call TRBD1 (5 bases). The CDR3 consists of 18 residues. V lost 7 bases, J lost 0 bases, and 21 bases lay in between. CDR1 and CDR2 (germline): LNHDA, SQIVND (reference sequence). CDR3 loop: CASTSPPWGRPNTGELFF. DNA for the CDR3: TGTGCCAGTACCTCTCCTCCCTGGGGCAGGCCGAACACCGGGGAGCTGTTTTTT.

V is TRBV15 and J is TRBJ1-2, with 9 bases matching TRBD1. The germline gives CDR1 LNHNV, CDR2 YYDKDF (reference sequence). CDR3 length: 16 residues. V lost 0 bases and J lost 4; bases outside the gene matches: 6. Written as DNA, the CDR3 is TGTGCCACCAGCAGAGACCGCCTGGGACAGGGCTATGGCTACACCTTC. Translation gives CATSRDRLGQGYGYTF.

The genes are TRBV5-4 and TRBJ1-1; TRBD1 agrees at 9 bases. CDR3 length: 15 amino acids. V shed 4 bases, J shed 5 bases, and the junction held 9 bases outside the gene matches. Germline V gene data show CDR1 as SGHNT and CDR2 as YYREEE (reference sequence). CDR3: CASSPTDRGTTEAFF. As DNA, the CDR3 is TGTGCCAGCAGCCCTACCGACAGGGGGACAACTGAAGCTTTCTTT.

V usage is TRBV19 and J usage is TRBJ1-1, with D possibly being TRBD1 (5 bases). The CDR3 spans 13 residues. Germline V gives CDR1 LNHDA, CDR2 SQIVND (reference sequence). Trimming stripped 8 bases from V and 4 bases from J, with 14 bases between. Written as DNA, the CDR3 is TGTGCCAGTCAAAGGGGCGGGGTCACTGAAGCTTTCTTT. Translation gives CASQRGGVTEAFF.

With respect to this clone: Other DNA sequences of this sample code for an identical CDR3. This rearrangement joins TRBV5-1 to TRBJ1-1; 11 nucleotides line up with TRBD1. V lost 4 bases, J lost 0 bases, and 2 bases stayed unmatched. Germline assignment: CDR1 SGHRS and CDR2 YFSETQ. The CDR3 covers 15 residues. CDR3 sequence: CASSRDRGMNTEAFF. In DNA, the CDR3 is TGCGCCAGCAGCAGGGACAGGGGGATGAACACTGAAGCTTTCTTT.

The rearrangement links TRBV5-8 to TRBJ1-5, with 8 nucleotides matching TRBD1. The V segment lost 4 bases and the J segment 2 bases; nucleotides outside the gene matches: 8. The germline CDR1 and CDR2 sequences are SGHTS and YDEGEE. The CDR3 covers 16 residues. CDR3: CASSPGQGGGNQPQHF. The CDR3, as DNA: TGTGCCAGCAGCCCCGGACAGGGAGGAGGCAATCAGCCCCAGCATTTT. Full variable domain (outside the CDR3, taken from reference TRBV5-8 and TRBJ1-5): EAGVTQSPTHLIKTRGQQATLRCSPISGHTSVYWYQQALGLGLQFLLWYDEGEERNRGNFPPRFSGRQFPNYSSELNVNALELEDSALYLCASSPGQGGGNQPQHFGDGTRLSIL.

The J gene is TRBJ2-3, the V gene TRBV27, with 11 bases aligning to TRBD2. Germline V CDR1 and CDR2: MNHEY, SMNVEV (reference sequence). There are 15 residues in the CDR3. Trimming took 5 bases from V and 5 from J; bases not matched to a gene: 6. The CDR3 region is CASSVSGRAGDTQYF. The CDR3 bases are TGTGCCAGCAGTGTTAGCGGGAGGGCCGGAGATACGCAGTATTTT.

The J gene is TRBJ1-5, the V gene TRBV18, with unresolved D. V was trimmed by 4 bases and J by 0 bases, leaving 7 bases between them. The CDR3 contains 14 residues. The germline gives CDR1 KGHSH, CDR2 LQKENI. The CDR3 bases are TGTGCCAGCTCACGAGACTATAGCAATCAGCCCCAGCATTTT. This codes for CASSRDYSNQPQHF.